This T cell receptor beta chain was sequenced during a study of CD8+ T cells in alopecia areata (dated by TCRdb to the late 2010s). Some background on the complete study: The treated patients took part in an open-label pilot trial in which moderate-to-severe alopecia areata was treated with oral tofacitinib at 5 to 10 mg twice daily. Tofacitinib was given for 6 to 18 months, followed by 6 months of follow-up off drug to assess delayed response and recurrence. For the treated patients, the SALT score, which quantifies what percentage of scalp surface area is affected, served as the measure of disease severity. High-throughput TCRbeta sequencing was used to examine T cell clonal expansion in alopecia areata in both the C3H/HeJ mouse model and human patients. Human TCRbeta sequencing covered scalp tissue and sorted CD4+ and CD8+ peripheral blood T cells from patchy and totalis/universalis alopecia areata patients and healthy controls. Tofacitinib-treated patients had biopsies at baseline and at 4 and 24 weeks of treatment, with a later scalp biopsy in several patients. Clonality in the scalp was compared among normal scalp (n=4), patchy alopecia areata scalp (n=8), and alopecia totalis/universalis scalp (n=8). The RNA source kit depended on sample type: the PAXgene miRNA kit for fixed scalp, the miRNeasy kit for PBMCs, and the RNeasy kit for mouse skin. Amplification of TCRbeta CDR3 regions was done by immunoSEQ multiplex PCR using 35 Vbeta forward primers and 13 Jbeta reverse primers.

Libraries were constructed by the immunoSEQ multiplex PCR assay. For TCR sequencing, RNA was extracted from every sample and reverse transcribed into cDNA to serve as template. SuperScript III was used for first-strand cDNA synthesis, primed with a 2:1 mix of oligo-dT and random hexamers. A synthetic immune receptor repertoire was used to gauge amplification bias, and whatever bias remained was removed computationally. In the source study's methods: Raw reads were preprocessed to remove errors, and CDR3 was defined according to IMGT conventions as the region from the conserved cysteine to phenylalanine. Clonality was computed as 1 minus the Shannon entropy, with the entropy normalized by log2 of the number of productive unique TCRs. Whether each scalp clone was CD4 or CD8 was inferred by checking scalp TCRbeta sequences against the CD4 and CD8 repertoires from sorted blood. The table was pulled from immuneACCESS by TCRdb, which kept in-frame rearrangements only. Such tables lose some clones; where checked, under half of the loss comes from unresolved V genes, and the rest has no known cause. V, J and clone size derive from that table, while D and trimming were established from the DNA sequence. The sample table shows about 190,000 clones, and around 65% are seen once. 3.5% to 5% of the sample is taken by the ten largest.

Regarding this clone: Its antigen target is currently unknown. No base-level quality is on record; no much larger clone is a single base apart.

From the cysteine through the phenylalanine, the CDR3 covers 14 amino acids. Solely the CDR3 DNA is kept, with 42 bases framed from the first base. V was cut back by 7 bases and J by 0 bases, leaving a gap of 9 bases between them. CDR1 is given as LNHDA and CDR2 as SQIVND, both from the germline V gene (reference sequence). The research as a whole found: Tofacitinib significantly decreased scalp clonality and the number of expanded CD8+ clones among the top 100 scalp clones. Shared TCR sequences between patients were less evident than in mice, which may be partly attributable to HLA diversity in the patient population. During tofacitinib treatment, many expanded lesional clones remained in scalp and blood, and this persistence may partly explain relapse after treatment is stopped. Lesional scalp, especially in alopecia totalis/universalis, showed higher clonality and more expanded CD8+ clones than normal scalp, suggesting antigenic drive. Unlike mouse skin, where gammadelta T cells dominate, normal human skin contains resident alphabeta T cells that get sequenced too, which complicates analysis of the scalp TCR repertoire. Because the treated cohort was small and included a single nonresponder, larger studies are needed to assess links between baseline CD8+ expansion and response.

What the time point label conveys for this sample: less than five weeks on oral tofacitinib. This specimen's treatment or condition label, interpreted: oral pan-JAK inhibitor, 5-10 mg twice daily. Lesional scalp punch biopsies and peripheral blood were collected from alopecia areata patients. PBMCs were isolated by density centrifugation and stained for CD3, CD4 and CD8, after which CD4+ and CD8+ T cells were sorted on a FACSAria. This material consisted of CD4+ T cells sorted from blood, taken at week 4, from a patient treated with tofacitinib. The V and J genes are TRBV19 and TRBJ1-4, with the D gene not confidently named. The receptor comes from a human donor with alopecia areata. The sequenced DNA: TGTGCCAGTAACCAGAGATCAACTAATGAAAAACTGTTTTTT. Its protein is CASNQRSTNEKLFF.